Listed below are T cell receptor beta chains from one sample, sequenced in a study of blood T cell repertoires in COVID-19. Sequencing used immunoSEQ multiplex PCR; TCRdb keeps in-frame clones, though not all of them. The table includes 25,000 to 30,000 clones, about 92% detected once. Sequenced: peripheral blood. The source of these receptors is a man between 65 and 79 years old with active or convalescent COVID-19. Each CDR3 is given with its conserved first and last residue. The order of the fields is V gene, D gene, clone size, J gene, CDR3 DNA, CDR3 protein. A D gene is named only where the DNA matches it firmly. Size values are once, few and many counts, or a class for expanded clones, and some rows have none.

V: TRBV3-1/TRBV3-2
D: -
size: -
J: TRBJ2-1
DNA: TGTGCCAGCAGCCAAATTTCTCGGGATGAGCAGTTCTTC
CDR3: CASSQISRDEQFF

V: TRBV18
D: -
size: -
J: TRBJ1-1
DNA: TGTGCCAGCTCACCCCCCAGGCAGGCGGGGACCACTGAAGCTTTCTTT
CDR3: CASSPPRQAGTTEAFF

V: TRBV6-5
D: TRBD1
size: -
J: TRBJ2-5
DNA: TGTGCCAGCAGCCGGGACAGGGCTAGGGAAGAGACCCAGTACTTC
CDR3: CASSRDRAREETQYF

V: TRBV5-1
D: TRBD2
size: -
J: TRBJ2-3
DNA: TGCGCCAGCAGCTTGGATGCGGGAGGCACAGATACGCAGTATTTT
CDR3: CASSLDAGGTDTQYF

V: TRBV5-1
D: -
size: -
J: TRBJ2-3
DNA: TGCGCCAGCAGAACCCAGGGGTTTAGGGCAGATACGCAGTATTTT
CDR3: CASRTQGFRADTQYF

V: TRBV14
D: -
size: -
J: TRBJ2-1
DNA: TGTGCCAGCAGCCAAGGGGGCTTTAGTAAGGAGCAGTTCTTC
CDR3: CASSQGGFSKEQFF

V: TRBV9
D: -
size: -
J: TRBJ2-1
DNA: TGTGCCAGCAGCAAAGGGGGTGGGCGGGAGATCTACAATGAGCAGTTCTTC
CDR3: CASSKGGGREIYNEQFF

V: TRBV7-6
D: -
size: -
J: TRBJ1-1
DNA: TGTGCCAGCAGCCGACAGGTGAACACTGAAGCTTTCTTT
CDR3: CASSRQVNTEAFF

V: TRBV15
D: -
size: once
J: TRBJ2-7
DNA: TGTGCCACCAGCAGAGACAGGGGCTACGAGCAGTACTTC
CDR3: CATSRDRGYEQYF

V: TRBV7-3
D: TRBD2
size: -
J: TRBJ2-1
DNA: TGTGCCAGCAGCTTAGCGGGACTAGCGGGGGCGGGTGAGCAGTTCTTC
CDR3: CASSLAGLAGAGEQFF

V: TRBV5-1
D: TRBD1
size: few
J: TRBJ2-1
DNA: TGCGCCAGCAGCTTGGCCAGGACAGGGGTCAATGAGCAGTTCTTC
CDR3: CASSLARTGVNEQFF

V: TRBV25-1
D: -
size: -
J: TRBJ1-5
DNA: TGTGCCAGCAGTGAATTTGGGGAGAATCAGCCCCAGCATTTT
CDR3: CASSEFGENQPQHF

V: TRBV5-4
D: -
size: -
J: TRBJ1-3
DNA: TGTGCCAGCAGCTCCCCGGAGGGTGGGGGAAACACCATATATTTT
CDR3: CASSSPEGGGNTIYF

V: TRBV7-2
D: TRBD2
size: -
J: TRBJ2-5
DNA: TGTGCCAGCAGCTTAGCCACAGCGGGGAGAGAGACCCAGTACTTC
CDR3: CASSLATAGRETQYF

V: TRBV19
D: TRBD1
size: -
J: TRBJ1-4
DNA: TGTGCCAGTAGAAACAGAAGGGGGACAGCCTTTGAAAAACTGTTTTTT
CDR3: CASRNRRGTAFEKLFF

V: TRBV25-1
D: -
size: once
J: TRBJ1-1
DNA: TGTGCCAGCAGTGAAGGAGGGAGGAACGAAGCTTTCTTT
CDR3: CASSEGGRNEAFF

V: TRBV30
D: TRBD1
size: -
J: TRBJ1-3
DNA: TGTGCCTGGAGGGGACAGGGAACTGGAAACACCATATATTTT
CDR3: CAWRGQGTGNTIYF

V: TRBV10-3
D: -
size: -
J: TRBJ1-6
DNA: TGTGCCATCAGTGGGGACATGGGATCACCCCTCCACTTT
CDR3: CAISGDMGSPLHF

V: TRBV5-1
D: TRBD1
size: -
J: TRBJ2-7
DNA: TGCGCCAGCAGCACCGGACAGGTAGCCTACGAGCAGTACTTC
CDR3: CASSTGQVAYEQYF

V: TRBV5-1
D: -
size: -
J: TRBJ1-1
DNA: TGCGCCAGCAGCTTGGCCCCGGGGTCATACACTGAAGCTTTCTTT
CDR3: CASSLAPGSYTEAFF

V: TRBV5-5
D: -
size: -
J: TRBJ2-3
DNA: TGTGCCAGCAGCGTAGACAGGCGGTACACAGATACGCAGTATTTT
CDR3: CASSVDRRYTDTQYF

V: TRBV6-5
D: TRBD1
size: -
J: TRBJ2-2
DNA: TGTGCCAGCAGGACAGGGAGTGGAACCGGGGAGCTGTTTTTT
CDR3: CASRTGSGTGELFF

V: TRBV24-1
D: -
size: -
J: TRBJ1-5
DNA: TGTGCCACCAGTGAGGGGGGGGGATGGGGGTTTCAGCCCCAGCATTTT
CDR3: CATSEGGGWGFQPQHF

V: TRBV18
D: TRBD1
size: -
J: TRBJ2-2
DNA: TGTGCCAGCTCACCACGGCCACAGGGGGCGAACACCGGGGAGCTGTTTTTT
CDR3: CASSPRPQGANTGELFF

V: TRBV7-3
D: TRBD2
size: -
J: TRBJ2-7
DNA: TGTGCCAGCAGCATACTAGCGGGGCCGTTCGGTAGCGAGCAGTACTTC
CDR3: CASSILAGPFGSEQYF

V: TRBV7-6
D: -
size: once
J: TRBJ2-3
DNA: TGTGCCAGCAGCCTCAGGCAGGGCCGCACAGATACGCAGTATTTT
CDR3: CASSLRQGRTDTQYF

V: TRBV11-2
D: TRBD2
size: -
J: TRBJ2-3
DNA: TGTGCCAGCAGCTCCCTCCCCGGACTAGCGGGATCTGATACGCAGTATTTT
CDR3: CASSSLPGLAGSDTQYF

V: TRBV29-1
D: TRBD2
size: -
J: TRBJ2-5
DNA: TGCAGCGTCCTGGGAGCGGGAGGAGCGGAGACCCAGTACTTC
CDR3: CSVLGAGGAETQYF

V: TRBV19
D: TRBD1
size: few
J: TRBJ1-6
DNA: TGTGCCAGTAGTATGGAGGCCGGGCGGCGGGACAGGCAGAACTATAATTCACCCCTCCACTTT
CDR3: CASSMEAGRRDRQNYNSPLHF

V: TRBV5-1
D: -
size: -
J: TRBJ1-1
DNA: TGCGCCAGCAGCTTGGGAGGGAGGGCCCGCCTTGAAGCTTTCTTT
CDR3: CASSLGGRARLEAFF

V: TRBV19
D: TRBD2
size: -
J: TRBJ2-3
DNA: TGTGCCAGTAGTATAGGACTAGCGGGAGTGGGGCCAGATACGCAGTATTTT
CDR3: CASSIGLAGVGPDTQYF

V: TRBV6-6
D: TRBD2
size: -
J: TRBJ2-3
DNA: TGTGCCAGCAGGGCGGGGGTCGCAGATACGCAGTATTTT
CDR3: CASRAGVADTQYF

V: TRBV7-9
D: -
size: -
J: TRBJ1-1
DNA: TGTGCCAGCAGCTTAGTATTGGGGGGGACCACTGAAGCTTTCTTT
CDR3: CASSLVLGGTTEAFF

V: TRBV27
D: -
size: -
J: TRBJ1-1
DNA: TGTGCCAGCAGTTTAGAGAGGTACACTGAAGCTTTCTTT
CDR3: CASSLERYTEAFF

V: TRBV5-4
D: -
size: -
J: TRBJ2-5
DNA: TGTGCCAGCAGCCCCCGAACGGTCCAAGAGACCCAGTACTTC
CDR3: CASSPRTVQETQYF

V: TRBV5-1
D: -
size: -
J: TRBJ2-7
DNA: TGCGCCAGCAGCTTGGTGGCGGGAACATCCTACGAGCAGTACTTC
CDR3: CASSLVAGTSYEQYF

V: TRBV6-1
D: -
size: once
J: TRBJ2-5
DNA: TGTGCCAGCAGTGAGGGCTTCATACAAGAGACCCAGTACTTC
CDR3: CASSEGFIQETQYF

V: TRBV11-2
D: TRBD1
size: -
J: TRBJ2-3
DNA: TGTGCCAGCAGCTTAGGAGGGGGCCCAGATACGCAGTATTTT
CDR3: CASSLGGGPDTQYF

V: TRBV6-5
D: TRBD2
size: -
J: TRBJ2-3
DNA: TGTGCCAGCAGTTCGACTAGCGGGAGAGGAGGAGATACGCAGTATTTT
CDR3: CASSSTSGRGGDTQYF

V: TRBV6-2/TRBV6-3
D: -
size: -
J: TRBJ2-2
DNA: TGTGCCAGCAGCCATGGGCCAGTCGTCGACACCGGGGAGCTGTTTTTT
CDR3: CASSHGPVVDTGELFF

V: TRBV4-1
D: TRBD2
size: -
J: TRBJ2-1
DNA: TGCGCCAGCAGCCAAGTTCCCCAGGGACTAGCGTATGAGCAGTTCTTC
CDR3: CASSQVPQGLAYEQFF

V: TRBV15
D: -
size: -
J: TRBJ2-7
DNA: TGTGCCACCAGCAGAGAGGGGAGCGTCTACGAGCAGTACTTC
CDR3: CATSREGSVYEQYF

V: TRBV10-3
D: -
size: -
J: TRBJ2-3
DNA: TGTGCCATCAAGGTAGCAGTGACGGAAGATACGCAGTATTTT
CDR3: CAIKVAVTEDTQYF

V: TRBV2
D: -
size: -
J: TRBJ1-2
DNA: TGTGCCAGGAGAGGACTGAGTAACTATGGCTACACCTTC
CDR3: CARRGLSNYGYTF

V: TRBV2
D: TRBD1
size: -
J: TRBJ1-5
DNA: TGTGCCGTAGGGACAGCGAATCAGCCCCAGCATTTT
CDR3: CAVGTANQPQHF

V: TRBV5-1
D: -
size: -
J: TRBJ1-3
DNA: TGCGCCAGCAGCTTGGCCGGAGGGACTGGAAACACCATATATTTT
CDR3: CASSLAGGTGNTIYF